One and the same sample provided the 17 T cell receptor beta chains below, sequenced in a study of T-cell memory formation after mild COVID-19. TCRdb re-called the 5' RACE reads with MiXCR, one entry per CDR3 protein. This table has 49,000 or so distinct CDR3 sequences, 7.3% appearing once. Sequencing was carried out using PBMCs or a T cell subset sorted from them (not recorded which). These receptors were obtained from a man aged 18 to 30 who had mild COVID-19 (a few samples of this study predate the infection). Cell type and time point are not known.

This clonotype has a count of ten or more. This chain uses TRBV4-2 with TRBJ2-7, with D possibly being TRBD1 (5 bases). The CDR3 is 19 amino acids. The germline CDR1 and CDR2 sequences are LGHNA and YNFKEQ. The V and J ends lost 0 bases and 0 bases respectively, with 21 bases between them. CDR3 nucleotides: TGTGCCAGCAGCCAAGATGGGGCAGGTAGTAGGCAATACTCCTACGAGCAGTACTTC. Translated, it gives CASSQDGAGSRQYSYEQYF.

This clonotype was recorded a few times. The J gene is TRBJ2-1, the V gene TRBV11-2, with unresolved D. The CDR3 length is 13 residues. Per the germline V gene, CDR1 is SGHAT and CDR2 is FQNNGV. The V gene lost 4 bases and the J gene lost 4 bases, with 8 bases spanning the gap. The CDR3 loop reads CASSSIAYNEQFF. CDR3 nucleotide sequence: TGTGCCAGCAGCTCCATTGCATACAATGAGCAGTTCTTC.

The chain couples TRBV19 to TRBJ2-1, with D tentatively TRBD1 or TRBD2 (5 bases each). The germline gives CDR1 LNHDA, CDR2 SQIVND (reference sequence). The V gene lost 5 bases and the J gene lost 7 bases, with 18 bases spanning the gap. This CDR3 spans 15 amino acids. CDR3 sequence reads: CASSRDGWTINEQFF. In DNA, the CDR3 is TGTGCCAGTAGTCGGGACGGATGGACCATAAATGAGCAGTTCTTC. The variable domain in full, with the rest retrieved from reference TRBV19 and TRBJ2-1, is DGGITQSPKYLFRKEGQNVTLSCEQNLNHDAMYWYRQDPGQGLRLIYYSQIVNDFQKGDIAEGYSVSREKKESFPLTVTSAQKNPTAFYLCASSRDGWTINEQFFGPGTRLTVL.

This clonotype was counted many times. The chain carries TRBV5-1 and TRBJ2-7; D remains ambiguous. The V gene's germline CDR1 is SGHRS and CDR2 YFSETQ. Between the trimmed V and J ends, which lost 0 bases and 2 bases, there was a span of 12 bases. There are 15 residues in the CDR3. As DNA, the CDR3 is TGCGCCAGCAGCTTGGTTACTGCGGCAGCCTACGAGCAGTACTTC. Encoded protein: CASSLVTAAAYEQYF.

About this clonotype: This may be a read error, as it is one base from a much larger clone. V gene TRBV7-9 combines with J gene TRBJ2-2; 7 bases agree with TRBD2. The CDR3 contains 17 residues. Germline CDR1 and CDR2: SEHNR and FQNEAQ (reference sequence). CDR3: CASSLQIGLVGAGELLF. The CDR3 DNA reads TGTGCCAGCAGCTTACAGATTGGACTAGTGGGTGCCGGGGAGCTGCTTTTT.

This clonotype was counted at least ten times. The chain combines TRBV7-2 with TRBJ2-5; perhaps TRBD2 as D (6 bases). CDR3 size: 14 residues. Trimming left V 2 bases short and J 5 bases short, with 12 bases between. Germline CDR1 SGHTA, CDR2 FQGNSA. CDR3 coding DNA: TGTGCCAGCAGCTTATCGGGGGTTGGGGAGACCCAGTACTTC. This codes for CASSLSGVGETQYF.

This chain connects TRBV5-5 to TRBJ1-1; no definite D call. The V gene's germline CDR1 is SGHKS and CDR2 YYEKEE (reference sequence). Trimming removed 4 bases from V and 1 base from J, with 14 bases in between. This CDR3 is 15 amino acids long. Here the CDR3 reads CASSVSFPENTEAFF. The CDR3 coding sequence is TGTGCCAGCAGCGTCTCTTTCCCTGAGAACACTGAAGCTTTCTTT.

Many counts were recorded for this clonotype. The DNA of the CDR3 is TGTGCCAGCAGCTTAGCGGACAGAAACTACACCTTC. It codes for CASSLADRNYTF. The chain couples TRBV7-9 to TRBJ1-2; possible D gene TRBD1, 6 bases. Germline V gene sequence: CDR1 SEHNR, CDR2 FQNEAQ (reference sequence). This CDR3 is built from 12 residues. Trimming cost V 0 bases and J 10 bases, with 9 bases left between them.

This clonotype was observed a few times. This sequence joins TRBV29-1 and TRBJ1-4; 9 bases line up with TRBD1. J lost 8 bases, V lost 7 bases, and 8 bases had no gene match. The length of the CDR3 is 13 residues. Germline loops: CDR1 SQVTM, CDR2 ANQGSEA. CDR3 region: CSAGDRVGEKLFF. CDR3 DNA: TGCAGCGCCGGGGACAGGGTGGGAGAAAAACTGTTTTTT.

J is TRBJ1-1 and V is TRBV4-3; 7 nucleotides align to TRBD1. Losses at the gene ends were 4 bases for V and 6 bases for J; bases not matched to a gene: 8. This CDR3 comprises 14 residues. Germline V gene data show CDR1 as LGHNA and CDR2 as YSLEER. CDR3 amino acids: CASSPSQGLPEAFF. The CDR3 region has the DNA TGCGCCAGCAGCCCCTCACAGGGGCTGCCTGAAGCTTTCTTT.

This clonotype was seen a few times. The genes are TRBV6-6 and TRBJ2-1, with 9 nucleotides matching TRBD2. The trim removed 8 bases at V and 4 bases at J, leaving 6 bases unmatched. This CDR3 spans 14 amino acids. Germline CDR1 MNHNY, CDR2 SVGAGI (reference sequence). The CDR3 sequence is CASGLTSGYNEQFF. The CDR3 DNA follows: TGTGCCAGCGGATTGACTAGCGGTTACAATGAGCAGTTCTTC.

This clonotype was counted at least ten times. This chain connects TRBV27 to TRBJ2-7; 7 bases are a match to TRBD2. Per germline, CDR1 MNHEY and CDR2 SMNVEV (reference sequence). CDR3 length equals 15 residues. The ends lost 2 bases at V and 5 bases at J; junction bases unmatched: 9. The CDR3 nucleotides are TGTGCCAGCAGTTTAAGACCGGGGGGTTTGGACGAGCAGTACTTC. This sequence encodes CASSLRPGGLDEQYF.

This clonotype has ten or more counts. The chain recombines TRBV2 with TRBJ2-5; D remains unclear. The germline gives CDR1 SNHLY, CDR2 FYNNEI. V was cut by 7 bases and J by 2 bases, with 11 bases left in between. The length of the CDR3 is 13 residues. The CDR3 spells CASMRSHQETQYF. The CDR3 region has the DNA TGTGCCAGCATGAGGAGCCATCAAGAGACCCAGTACTTC.

This clonotype was observed a handful of times. This chain joins TRBV12-3 or TRBV12-4 and TRBJ2-2; perhaps TRBD2 as D (5 bases). V was clipped by 4 bases and J by 13 bases, with 13 bases between them. The CDR3 runs to 12 residues. CDR3 in DNA: TGTGCCAGCAGTTCCGCAGGAACTAGGCTGTTTTTT. It translates to CASSSAGTRLFF.

The chain recombines TRBV29-1 with TRBJ2-5, with D perhaps being TRBD1 or TRBD2 (5 bases each). The CDR3 runs to 13 residues. Per germline, CDR1 SQVTM and CDR2 ANQGSEA. V was shortened by 4 bases and J by 2 bases, with 11 bases between the two germline ends. For the CDR3, the DNA is TGCAGCGTTGTACGGGACGGACAAGAGACCCAGTACTTC. It codes for CSVVRDGQETQYF.

In this sample, this clonotype turned up a few times. V is TRBV5-1 and J is TRBJ1-4, with 8 nucleotides matching TRBD1. V dropped 3 bases and J dropped 3; count of bases not matched to a gene: 1. Germline V gene lookup returns CDR1 SGHRS and CDR2 YFSETQ. The CDR3 length is 14 residues. In nucleotides, the CDR3 is TGCGCCAGCAGCTGGGACAGGTCTAATGAAAAACTGTTTTTT. This gives the protein CASSWDRSNEKLFF.

This clonotype has only a few counts. The genes are TRBV11-2 and TRBJ2-7; D remains ambiguous. The V end was cut by 5 bases, the J end by 4 bases, with 21 bases between. The CDR3 is made up of 16 amino acids. Per the germline V gene, CDR1 is SGHAT and CDR2 is FQNNGV. The CDR3 protein is CASSALLSQAPYEQYF. The CDR3 DNA reads TGTGCCAGCAGCGCTCTACTTTCCCAGGCGCCTTACGAGCAGTACTTC.